This TCR beta chain was sequenced during a study of control samples from healthy donors and cancer patients. V was cut by 2 bases and J by 6 bases, with 14 bases left in between. The CDR3 is made up of 16 amino acids. The germline V gene encodes CDR1 SNHLY and CDR2 FYNNEI. Repertoires were generated with immunoSEQ multiplex PCR, while TCRdb's copy carries only in-frame clones and drops some. The sample has about 89,000 clones; over 65% are singletons. The sequence was obtained from a woman between 40 and 50 years old in good health. V gene TRBV2 combines with J gene TRBJ1-6, with a weak D call TRBD1 (6 bases). Input material: blood. This CDR3 reads CASSERGGEVNSPLHF. In DNA, the CDR3 is TGTGCCAGCAGTGAAAGGGGGGGAGAAGTTAATTCACCCCTCCACTTT.